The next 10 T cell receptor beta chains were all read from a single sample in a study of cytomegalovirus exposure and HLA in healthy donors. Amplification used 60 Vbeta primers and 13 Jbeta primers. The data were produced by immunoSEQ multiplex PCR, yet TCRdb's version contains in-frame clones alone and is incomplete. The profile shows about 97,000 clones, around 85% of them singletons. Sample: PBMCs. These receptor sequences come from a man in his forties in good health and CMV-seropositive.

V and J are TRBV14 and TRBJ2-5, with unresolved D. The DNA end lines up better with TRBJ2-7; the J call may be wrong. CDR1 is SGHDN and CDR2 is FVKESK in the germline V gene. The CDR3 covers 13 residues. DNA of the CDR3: TGTGCCAGCAGCCAAGCCGCTAGTAACGAGCAGTACTTC. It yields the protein CASSQAASNEQYF.

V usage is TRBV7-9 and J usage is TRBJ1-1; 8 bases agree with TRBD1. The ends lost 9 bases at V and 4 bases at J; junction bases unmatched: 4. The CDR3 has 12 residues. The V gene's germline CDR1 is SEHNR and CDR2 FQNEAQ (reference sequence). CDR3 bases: TGTGCCAGTGGACAGGGAGGCACTGAAGCTTTCTTT. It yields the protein CASGQGGTEAFF.

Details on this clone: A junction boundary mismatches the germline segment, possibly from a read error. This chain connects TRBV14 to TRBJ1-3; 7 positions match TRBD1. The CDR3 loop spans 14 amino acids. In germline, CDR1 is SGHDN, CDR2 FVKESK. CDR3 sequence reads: CAGSHQGAGNTIYF. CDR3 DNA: TGTGCCGGCAGCCATCAGGGGGCTGGAAACACCATATATTTT.

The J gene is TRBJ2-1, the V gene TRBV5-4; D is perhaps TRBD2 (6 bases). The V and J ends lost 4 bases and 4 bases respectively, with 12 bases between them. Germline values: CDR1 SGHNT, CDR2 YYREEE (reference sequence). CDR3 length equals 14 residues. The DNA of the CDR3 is TGTGCCAGCAGCCGAGGCGGGGTGTACAATGAGCAGTTCTTC. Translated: CASSRGGVYNEQFF.

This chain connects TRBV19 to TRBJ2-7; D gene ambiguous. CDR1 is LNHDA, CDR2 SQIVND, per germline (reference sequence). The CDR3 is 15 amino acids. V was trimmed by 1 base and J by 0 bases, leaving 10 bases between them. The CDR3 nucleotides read TGTGCCAGTAGTATAGCCCAGGTCCCCTCCTACGAGCAGTACTTC. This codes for CASSIAQVPSYEQYF.

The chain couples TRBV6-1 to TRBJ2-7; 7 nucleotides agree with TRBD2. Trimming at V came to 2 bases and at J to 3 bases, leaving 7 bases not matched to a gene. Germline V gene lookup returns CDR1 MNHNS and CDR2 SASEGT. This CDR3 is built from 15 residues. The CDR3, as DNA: TGTGCCAGCAGTGAAAGAAACCAGCGGGACTACGAGCAGTACTTC. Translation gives CASSERNQRDYEQYF.

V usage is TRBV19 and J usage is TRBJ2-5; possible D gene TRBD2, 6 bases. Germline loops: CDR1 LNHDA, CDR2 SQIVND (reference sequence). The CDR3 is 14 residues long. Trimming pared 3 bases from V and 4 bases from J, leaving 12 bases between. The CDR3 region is CASSMGSAGETQYF. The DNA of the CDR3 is TGTGCCAGTAGTATGGGTTCAGCGGGAGAGACCCAGTACTTC.

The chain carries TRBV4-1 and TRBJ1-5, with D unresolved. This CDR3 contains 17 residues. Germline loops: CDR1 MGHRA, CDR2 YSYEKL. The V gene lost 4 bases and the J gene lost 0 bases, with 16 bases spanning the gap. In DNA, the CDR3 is TGCGCCAGCAGCCCCTGGGAGGGTCGGGATAGCAATCAGCCCCAGCATTTT. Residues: CASSPWEGRDSNQPQHF.

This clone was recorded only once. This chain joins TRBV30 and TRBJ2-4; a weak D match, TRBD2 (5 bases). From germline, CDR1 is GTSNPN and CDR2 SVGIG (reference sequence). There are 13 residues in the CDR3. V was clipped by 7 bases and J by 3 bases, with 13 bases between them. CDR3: CASEGSGKNIQYF. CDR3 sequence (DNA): TGTGCCTCAGAGGGATCCGGCAAAAACATTCAGTACTTC.

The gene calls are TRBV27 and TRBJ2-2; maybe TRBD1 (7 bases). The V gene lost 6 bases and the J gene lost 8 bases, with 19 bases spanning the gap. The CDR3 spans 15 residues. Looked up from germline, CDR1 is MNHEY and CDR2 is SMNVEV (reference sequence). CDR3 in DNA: TGTGCCAGCAGACAGACAGGGCGCGGGGAGGGGGAGCTGTTTTTT. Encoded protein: CASRQTGRGEGELFF.